This T cell receptor (beta chain) appears in the sequencing data of a study of CXCR3-negative and CXCR3-positive naive CD8 T cells. In preparing the TRB cDNA libraries, 5' RACE with UMI labels was used. TCRdb re-called the 5' RACE reads, yielding one record per CDR3 amino acid sequence without DNA. This repertoire includes roughly 56,000 distinct CDR3 sequences. The germline V gene encodes CDR1 LNHDA and CDR2 SQIVND (reference sequence). This CDR3 comprises 16 residues. Sequencing was performed on naive CXCR3- CD8+ T cells from blood. This sample's subset: CD45RO-CCR7+CD27+CD95- naive CD8+ T cells lacking CXCR3 (TNR3-). This sequence originates from a human donor in good health. Some clones in this sample may be carry-over from other donors' samples. This chain uses TRBV19 with TRBJ2-1. The CDR3 protein is CASSTGPYSLYNEQFF.